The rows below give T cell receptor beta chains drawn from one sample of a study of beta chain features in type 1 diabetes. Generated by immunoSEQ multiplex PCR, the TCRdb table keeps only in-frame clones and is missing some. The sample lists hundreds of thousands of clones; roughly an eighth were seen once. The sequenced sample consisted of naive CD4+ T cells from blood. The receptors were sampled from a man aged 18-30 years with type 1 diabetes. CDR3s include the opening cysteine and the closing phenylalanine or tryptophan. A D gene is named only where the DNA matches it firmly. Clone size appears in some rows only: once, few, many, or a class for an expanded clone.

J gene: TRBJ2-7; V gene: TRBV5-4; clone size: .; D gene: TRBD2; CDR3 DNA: TGTGCCAGCAGCTTGCGGACTAGCGAGGAGCAGTACTTC; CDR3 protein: CASSLRTSEEQYF
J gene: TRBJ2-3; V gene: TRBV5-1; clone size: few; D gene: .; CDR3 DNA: TGCGCCAGCAGCCGACAGGAAAAATCCACAGATACGCAGTATTTT; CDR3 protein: CASSRQEKSTDTQYF
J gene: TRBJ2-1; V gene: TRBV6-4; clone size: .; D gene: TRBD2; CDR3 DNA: TGTGCCAGCAGCCGTAGCGGGAGAGGGGATGAGCAGTTCTTC; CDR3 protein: CASSRSGRGDEQFF
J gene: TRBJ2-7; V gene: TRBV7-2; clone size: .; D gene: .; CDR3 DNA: TGTGCCAGCAGCTTAGGGGGCGACTACGAGCAGTACTTC; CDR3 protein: CASSLGGDYEQYF
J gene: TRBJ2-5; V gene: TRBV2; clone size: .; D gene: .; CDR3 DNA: TGTGCCAGCGCCTCAGGGGAAACCCAAGAGACCCAGTACTTC; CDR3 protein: CASASGETQETQYF
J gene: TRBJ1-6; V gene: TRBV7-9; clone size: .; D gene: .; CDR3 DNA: TGTGCCAGCAGCGCGAATTCACCCCTCCACTTT; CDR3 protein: CASSANSPLHF
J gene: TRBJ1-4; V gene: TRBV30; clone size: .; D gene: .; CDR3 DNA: TGTGCCTGGACCCAGTCGGGCGGGTATGAAAAACTGTTTTTT; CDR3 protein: CAWTQSGGYEKLFF
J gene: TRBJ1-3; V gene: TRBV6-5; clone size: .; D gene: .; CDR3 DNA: TGTGCCAGCAGTTACTCTGTGTCAGGGACAGGAAACACCATATATTTT; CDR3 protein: CASSYSVSGTGNTIYF
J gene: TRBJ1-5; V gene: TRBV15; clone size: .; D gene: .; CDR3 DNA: TGTGCCACCAGGAGGGGAGGCACTGGGTCTCAGCCCCAGCATTTT; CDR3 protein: CATRRGGTGSQPQHF
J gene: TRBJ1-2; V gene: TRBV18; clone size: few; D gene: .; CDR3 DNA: TGTGCCAGCTCACCCCAGGACACTGTGGGTGGCTACACCTTC; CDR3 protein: CASSPQDTVGGYTF
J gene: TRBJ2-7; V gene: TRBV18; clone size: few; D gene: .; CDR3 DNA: TGTGCCAGCTCACCACCGGTCGTTTACGAGCAGTACTTC; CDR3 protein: CASSPPVVYEQYF
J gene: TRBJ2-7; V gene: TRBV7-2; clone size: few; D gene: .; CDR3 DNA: TGTGCCAGCACAAGGACAGCCTCCTACGAGCAGTACTTC; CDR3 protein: CASTRTASYEQYF
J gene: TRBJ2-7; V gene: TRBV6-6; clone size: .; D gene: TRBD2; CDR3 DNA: TGTGCCAGCACCTACGGACTAGCCTACGAGCAGTACTTC; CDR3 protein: CASTYGLAYEQYF
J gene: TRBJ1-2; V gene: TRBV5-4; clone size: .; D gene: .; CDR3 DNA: TGTGCCAGCAGCCCCAGGGGCGGGGAGGGCCTAGAATATGGCTACACCTTC; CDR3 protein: CASSPRGGEGLEYGYTF
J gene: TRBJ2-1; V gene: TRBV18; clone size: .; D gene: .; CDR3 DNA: TGTGCCCGCTTAGGCAGGCCCATCAGAAGTGAGCAGTTCTTC; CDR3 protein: CARLGRPIRSEQFF
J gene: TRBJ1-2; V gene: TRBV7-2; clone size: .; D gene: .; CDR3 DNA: TGTGCCAGCAGCTTAGTAGGGTCCTATGGCTACACCTTC; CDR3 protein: CASSLVGSYGYTF
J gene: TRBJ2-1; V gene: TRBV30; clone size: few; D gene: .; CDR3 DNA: TGTGCCTGGAGCCCCGGGGGGCGGCAGCAGTTCTTC; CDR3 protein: CAWSPGGRQQFF
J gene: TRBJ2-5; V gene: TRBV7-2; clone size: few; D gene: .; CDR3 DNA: TGTGCCAGCAGCCCGGGACCTGGGGGATCCGAGACCCAGTACTTC; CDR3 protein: CASSPGPGGSETQYF
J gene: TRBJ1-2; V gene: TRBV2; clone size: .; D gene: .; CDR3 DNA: TGTGCCAGCAGCCACAGACAGGTCTATGGCTACACCTTC; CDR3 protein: CASSHRQVYGYTF
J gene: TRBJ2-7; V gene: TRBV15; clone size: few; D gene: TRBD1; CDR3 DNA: TGTGCCACCAGCAGTCCGGGACAGGCTTCGTCCTACGAGCAGTACTTC; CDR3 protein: CATSSPGQASSYEQYF
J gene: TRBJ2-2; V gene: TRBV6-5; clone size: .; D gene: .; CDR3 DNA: TGTGCCAGCAGTTACAACAGGGTCTCCGGGGAGCTGTTTTTT; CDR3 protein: CASSYNRVSGELFF
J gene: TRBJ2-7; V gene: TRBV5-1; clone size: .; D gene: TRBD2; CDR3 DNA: TGCGCCAGCAAGTCGGGAGGGCCTTACGAGCAGTACTTC; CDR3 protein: CASKSGGPYEQYF
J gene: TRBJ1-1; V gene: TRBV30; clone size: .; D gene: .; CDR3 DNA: TGTGCCTGGATCCGCTCGGCAGGAACCATGAACACTGAAGCTTTCTTT; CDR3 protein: CAWIRSAGTMNTEAFF
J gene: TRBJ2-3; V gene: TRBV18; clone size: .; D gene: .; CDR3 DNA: TGTGCCAGCTCACCAGGGACTAGCACAGATACGCAGTATTTT; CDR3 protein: CASSPGTSTDTQYF
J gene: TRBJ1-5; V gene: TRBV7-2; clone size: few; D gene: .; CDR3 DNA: TGTGCCAGCAGCGTGCAGGGTAATCAGCCCCAGCATTTT; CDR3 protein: CASSVQGNQPQHF
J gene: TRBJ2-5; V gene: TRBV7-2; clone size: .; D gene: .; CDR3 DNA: TGTGCCAGCAGCTCACGAGGACCTCAAGAGACCCAGTACTTC; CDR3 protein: CASSSRGPQETQYF
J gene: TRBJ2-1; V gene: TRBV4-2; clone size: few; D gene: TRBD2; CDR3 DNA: TGTGCCAGCAGCCAAGCCCTCGGTAGACTAGCGGACTCCTACAATGAGCAGTTCTTC; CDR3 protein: CASSQALGRLADSYNEQFF
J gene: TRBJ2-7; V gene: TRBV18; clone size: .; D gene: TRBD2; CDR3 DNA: TGTGCCAGCTCACCGGGGACTAGCGCCTACGAGCAGTACTTC; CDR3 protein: CASSPGTSAYEQYF
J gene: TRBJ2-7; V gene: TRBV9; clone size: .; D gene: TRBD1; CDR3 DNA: TGTGCCAGCACCCCCTCCGGGACAGGGTCCTACGAGCAGTACTTC; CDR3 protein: CASTPSGTGSYEQYF
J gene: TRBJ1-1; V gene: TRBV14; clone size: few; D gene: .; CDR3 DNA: TGTGCCAGCAGCCAAGGCCATAGAGACAAGAACACTGAAGCTTTCTTT; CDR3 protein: CASSQGHRDKNTEAFF
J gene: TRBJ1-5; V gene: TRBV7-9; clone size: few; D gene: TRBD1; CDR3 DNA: TGTGCCAGCAGCTCCCTGGACAGGGGGAATCAGCCCCAGCATTTT; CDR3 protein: CASSSLDRGNQPQHF
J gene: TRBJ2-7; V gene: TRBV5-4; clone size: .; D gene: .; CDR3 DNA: TGTGCCAGCAGCTTGGGTGGACACCTATACGAGCAGTACTTC; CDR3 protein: CASSLGGHLYEQYF
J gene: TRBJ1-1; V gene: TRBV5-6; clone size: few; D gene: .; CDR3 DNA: TGTGCCAGCAGCCCTCTCGACAGGAACACTGAAGCTTTCTTT; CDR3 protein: CASSPLDRNTEAFF
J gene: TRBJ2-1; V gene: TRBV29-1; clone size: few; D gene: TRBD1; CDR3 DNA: TGCAGCGTCGTTTCCGACAGGGGGCCGATCAATGAGCAGTTCTTC; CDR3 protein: CSVVSDRGPINEQFF
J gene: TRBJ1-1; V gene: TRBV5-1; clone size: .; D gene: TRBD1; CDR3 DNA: TGCGCCAGCAGCTCGGACAGGGTCACTGAAGCTTTCTTT; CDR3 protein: CASSSDRVTEAFF
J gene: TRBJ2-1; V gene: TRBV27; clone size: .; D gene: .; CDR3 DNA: TGTGCCAGCAGTTTGGGTAGCGTAAATTTCTTC; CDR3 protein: CASSLGSVNFF
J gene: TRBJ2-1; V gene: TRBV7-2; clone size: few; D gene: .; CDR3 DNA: TGTGCCAGCAGCTTAAGGCAGGGCAGAAACAATGAGCAGTTCTTC; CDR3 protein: CASSLRQGRNNEQFF
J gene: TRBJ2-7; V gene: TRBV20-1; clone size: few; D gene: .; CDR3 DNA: TGCAGTGCCCAGGGTGAGGTCTCCTACTTC; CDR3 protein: CSAQGEVSYF
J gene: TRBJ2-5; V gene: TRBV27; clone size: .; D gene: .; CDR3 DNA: TGTGCCAGCAGACAGGACAGGACTAGGGGGGACCAAGAGACCCAGTACTTC; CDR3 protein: CASRQDRTRGDQETQYF
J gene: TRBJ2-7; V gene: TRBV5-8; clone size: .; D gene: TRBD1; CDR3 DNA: TGTGCCAGCAGCCCGGGACAGGGGTACTCCTACGAGCAGTACTTC; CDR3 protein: CASSPGQGYSYEQYF
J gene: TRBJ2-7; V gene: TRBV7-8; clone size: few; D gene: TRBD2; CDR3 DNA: TGTGCCAGCAGCAATGGGCTAGCGGGGGGGGCCGAGCAGTACTTC; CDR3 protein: CASSNGLAGGAEQYF
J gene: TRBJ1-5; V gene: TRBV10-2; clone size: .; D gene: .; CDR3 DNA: TGCGCCAGCAGCCTGACCGCTCAGCCCCAGCATTTT; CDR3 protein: CASSLTAQPQHF
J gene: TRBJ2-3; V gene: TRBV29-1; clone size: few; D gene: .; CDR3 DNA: TGCAGCCTAACCTCTAGGCCAGATACGCAGTATTTT; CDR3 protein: CSLTSRPDTQYF
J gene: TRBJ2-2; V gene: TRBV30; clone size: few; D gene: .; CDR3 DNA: TGTGCCTCACACCCGCATGTAGATAGGGCCGGGGAGCTGTTTTTT; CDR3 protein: CASHPHVDRAGELFF
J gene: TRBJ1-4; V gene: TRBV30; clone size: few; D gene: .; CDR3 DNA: TGTGCCCTAGGGGAGGAGAGTGAAAAACTGTTTTTT; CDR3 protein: CALGEESEKLFF
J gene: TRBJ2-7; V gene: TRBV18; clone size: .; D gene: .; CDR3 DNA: TGTGCCAGCTCACCATCTCGGGTCAAGACCTACGAGCAGTACTTC; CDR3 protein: CASSPSRVKTYEQYF
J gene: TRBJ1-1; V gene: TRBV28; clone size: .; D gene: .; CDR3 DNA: TGTGCCAGCGGACCCAGGGACGCTTTCTTT; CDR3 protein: CASGPRDAFF
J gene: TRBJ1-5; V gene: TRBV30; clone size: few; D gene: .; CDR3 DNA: TGTGCCTGGAGTTCGACAAGCAATCAGCCCCAGCATTTT; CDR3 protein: CAWSSTSNQPQHF
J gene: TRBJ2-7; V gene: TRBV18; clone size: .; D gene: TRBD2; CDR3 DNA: TGTGCCAGCTCACCATCCGGACTAGCGGGCTACGAGCAGTACTTC; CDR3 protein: CASSPSGLAGYEQYF